This entry is about one T cell receptor (beta chain). Its antigen is not known. V dropped 2 bases and J dropped 2 bases, with 4 bases sitting between them. The CDR3 loop spans 13 amino acids. Per germline, CDR1 SNHLY and CDR2 FYNNEI. The entry originates in a study of cytomegalovirus exposure and HLA in healthy donors. Study at large: Earlier, 150 million to 200 million T cells were analyzed, and some 120 million unique TCR beta sequences were found among them.

Primers for the PCR totalled 60 Vbeta and 13 Jbeta. TCRdb keeps only in-frame clones here, not all; method: immunoSEQ multiplex PCR. The sample contains around 130,000 clones, 80% to 90% of which appear only once. General observations from the study: In a later analysis, a missense DCLRE1C variant was linked to TCR beta V- and J-gene trimming. Among donors in an Asian-associated ancestry cluster, a later analysis reportedly found fewer N-insertions than the roughly 650-donor mean.

This sequence was found in a woman in her forties in good health and CMV-seropositive. The chain joins TRBV2 to TRBJ1-3; D is unclear. Sequencing was done on a sample of PBMCs. The CDR3 DNA reads TGTGCCAGCAGTGAACAGGCTGGAAACACCATATATTTT. It yields the protein CASSEQAGNTIYF.